Sequencing of this T cell receptor beta chain was carried out in a study of cytomegalovirus exposure and HLA in healthy donors. About the research overall: Earlier findings included roughly 120 million unique TCR beta sequences obtained from about 180 million T cells. Around 78 million unique TCRs, all from HLA-typed donors, were included in an early release of the data. Study-wide results and caveats: According to reports, the classifier identified cytomegalovirus status with high specificity and sensitivity. A later analysis showed HLA-associated TCR beta chains outstripping equally common others in clonal expansion.

CDR3 length: 13 residues. CDR1 is MNHEY and CDR2 is SMNVEV in the germline V gene (reference sequence). V dropped 10 bases and J dropped 7 bases, with 16 bases sitting between them. The PCR ran on 60 Vbeta and 13 Jbeta primers. Using immunoSEQ multiplex PCR, the repertoire was profiled, and TCRdb retains in-frame clones only, with some absent. Found here are roughly 140,000 clones, roughly 80% of them singletons; the top ten hold 3.5% to 5.5%. This clone was observed a few times. Its antigen remains unidentified. The chain links TRBV27 to TRBJ1-4; D not resolved. The sequencing input was PBMCs. The receptor was derived from a woman aged 40-49 years in good health and CMV-seropositive. The CDR3 here is CATSRLQSEKLFF. The DNA of the CDR3 is TGTGCCACCTCTAGGTTGCAGAGTGAAAAACTGTTTTTT.